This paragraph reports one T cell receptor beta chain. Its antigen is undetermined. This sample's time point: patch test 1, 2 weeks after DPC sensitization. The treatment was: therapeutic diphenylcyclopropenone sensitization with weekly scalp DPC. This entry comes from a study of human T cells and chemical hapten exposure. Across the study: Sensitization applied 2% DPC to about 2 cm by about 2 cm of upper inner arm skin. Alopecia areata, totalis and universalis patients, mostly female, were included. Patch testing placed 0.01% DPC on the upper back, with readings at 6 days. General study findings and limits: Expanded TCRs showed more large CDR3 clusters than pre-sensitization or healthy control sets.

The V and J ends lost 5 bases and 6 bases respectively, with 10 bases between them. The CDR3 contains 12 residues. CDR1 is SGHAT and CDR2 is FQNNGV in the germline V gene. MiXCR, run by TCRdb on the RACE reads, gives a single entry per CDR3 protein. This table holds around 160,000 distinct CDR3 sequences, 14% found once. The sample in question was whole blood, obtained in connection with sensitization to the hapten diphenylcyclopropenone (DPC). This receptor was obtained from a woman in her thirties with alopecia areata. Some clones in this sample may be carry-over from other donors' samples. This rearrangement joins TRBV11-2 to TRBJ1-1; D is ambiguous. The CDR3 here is CASSPRLAEAFF. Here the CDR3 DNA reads TGTGCCAGCAGCCCAAGGCTGGCTGAAGCTTTCTTT.